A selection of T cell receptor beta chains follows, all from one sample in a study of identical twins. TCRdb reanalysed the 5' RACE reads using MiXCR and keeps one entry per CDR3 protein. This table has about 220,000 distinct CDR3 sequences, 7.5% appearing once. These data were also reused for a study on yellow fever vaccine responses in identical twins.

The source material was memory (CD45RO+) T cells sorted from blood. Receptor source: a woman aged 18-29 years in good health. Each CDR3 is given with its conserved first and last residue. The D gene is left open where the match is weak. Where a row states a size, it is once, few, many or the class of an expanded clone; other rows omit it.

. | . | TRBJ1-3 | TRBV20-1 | CSARARTSSGNTIYF | TGCAGTGCTAGAGCGCGTACGAGCTCTGGAAACACCATATATTTT
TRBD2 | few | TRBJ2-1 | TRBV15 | CATSRRTGTSGNEQFF | TGTGCCACCAGCAGACGAACCGGGACTAGCGGCAATGAGCAGTTCTTC
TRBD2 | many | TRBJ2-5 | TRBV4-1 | CASSQALAGGTQETQYF | TGCGCCAGCAGCCAAGCGCTAGCGGGAGGTACGCAAGAGACCCAGTACTTC
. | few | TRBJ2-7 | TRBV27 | CASRSGHTYEQYF | TGTGCCAGCAGATCGGGCCATACCTACGAGCAGTACTTC
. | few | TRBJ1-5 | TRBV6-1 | CASSRTTGRGNQPQHF | TGTGCCAGCAGCCGAACCACAGGTAGGGGCAATCAGCCCCAGCATTTT
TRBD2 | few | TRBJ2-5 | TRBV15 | CATSRRGGAGVSETQYF | TGTGCCACCAGCAGAAGGGGCGGAGCGGGAGTTTCAGAGACCCAGTACTTC
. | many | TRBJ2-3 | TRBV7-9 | CASSFSWGTSITDTQYF | TGTGCCAGCAGCTTTTCTTGGGGGACAAGTATCACAGATACGCAGTATTTT
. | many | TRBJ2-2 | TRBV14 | CASSQQALEAGELFF | TGTGCCAGCAGCCAACAGGCCCTAGAAGCTGGGGAGCTGTTTTTT
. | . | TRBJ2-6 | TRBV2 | CASKTSGANVLTF | TGTGCCAGCAAAACGTCGGGGGCCAACGTCCTGACTTTC
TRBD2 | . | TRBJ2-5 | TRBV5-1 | CVSSSGLAGGSKQETQYF | TGCGTCAGCAGCTCCGGACTAGCGGGGGGGTCAAAACAAGAGACCCAGTACTTC
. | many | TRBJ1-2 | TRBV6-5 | CASSPGGSGYTF | TGTGCCAGCAGTCCGGGTGGTAGTGGCTACACCTTC
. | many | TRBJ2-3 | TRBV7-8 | CASSLGYAPPFPDTQYF | TGTGCCAGCAGCTTAGGTTACGCACCCCCCTTCCCAGATACGCAGTATTTT
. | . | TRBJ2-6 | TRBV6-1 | CASSERGASGANVLTF | TGTGCCAGCAGTGAACGGGGGGCGAGCGGGGCCAACGTCCTGACTTTC
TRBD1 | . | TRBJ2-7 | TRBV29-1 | CSVEHGTANEQYF | TGCAGCGTAGAACACGGGACAGCGAACGAGCAGTACTTC
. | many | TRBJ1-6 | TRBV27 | CASKWLRDTNNSPLHF | TGTGCCAGCAAATGGCTCCGGGACACTAATAATTCACCCCTCCACTTT
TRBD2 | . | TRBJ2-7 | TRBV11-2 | CASSRASGAYEQYF | TGTGCCAGCAGCCGCGCTAGCGGGGCCTACGAGCAGTACTTC
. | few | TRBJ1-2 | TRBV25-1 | CASSENAGYGYTF | TGTGCCAGCAGTGAGAACGCGGGCTATGGCTACACCTTC
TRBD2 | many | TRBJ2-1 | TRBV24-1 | CATSDLLLAGNEQFF | TGTGCCACCAGTGATTTACTTCTAGCGGGCAATGAGCAGTTCTTC
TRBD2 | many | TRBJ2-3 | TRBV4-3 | CASSKTSDPLDTQYF | TGCGCCAGCAGCAAAACTAGCGACCCATTAGATACGCAGTATTTT
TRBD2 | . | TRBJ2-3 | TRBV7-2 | CASSVEGGGNTDTQYF | TGTGCCAGCAGCGTGGAGGGCGGGGGGAACACAGATACGCAGTATTTT
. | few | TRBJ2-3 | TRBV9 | CASSVSASRTDTQYF | TGTGCCAGCAGCGTATCTGCTTCGCGCACAGATACGCAGTATTTT
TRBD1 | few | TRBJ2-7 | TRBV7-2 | CASAGGGHEQYF | TGTGCCAGCGCAGGGGGCGGACACGAGCAGTACTTC
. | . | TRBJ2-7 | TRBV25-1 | CASQRGQGRYEQYF | TGTGCCAGCCAACGGGGGCAGGGAAGATACGAGCAGTACTTC
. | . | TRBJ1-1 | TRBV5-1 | CASSRDGINTEAFF | TGCGCCAGCAGCCGAGACGGAATTAACACTGAAGCTTTCTTT
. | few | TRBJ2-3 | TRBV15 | CATSRVGGTDTQYF | TGTGCCACCAGCAGAGTTGGGGGCACAGATACGCAGTATTTT
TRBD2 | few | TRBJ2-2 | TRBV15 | CATSRPGLAGGTGELFF | TGTGCCACCAGCAGACCGGGACTAGCGGGAGGGACCGGGGAGCTGTTTTTT
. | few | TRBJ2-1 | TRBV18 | CASSPPDLVFSYNEQFF | TGTGCCAGCTCACCACCGGATTTAGTGTTCTCCTACAATGAGCAGTTCTTC
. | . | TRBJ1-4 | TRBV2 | CASTGGIREKLFF | TGTGCCAGCACCGGGGGGATTCGCGAAAAACTGTTTTTT
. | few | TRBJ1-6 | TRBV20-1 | CSARDFRENSPLHF | TGCAGTGCTAGAGATTTCAGGGAGAATTCACCCCTCCACTTT
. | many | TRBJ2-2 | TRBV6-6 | CASSYSRAGELFF | TGTGCCAGCAGTTACTCGAGGGCCGGGGAGCTGTTTTTT
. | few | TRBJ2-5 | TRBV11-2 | CASSLGRPVGVETQYF | TGTGCCAGCAGCTTAGGTAGGCCCGTCGGGGTCGAGACCCAGTACTTC